These T cell receptor beta chains were read from a single sample in a study of blood T cell repertoires in COVID-19. Here immunoSEQ multiplex PCR was the method, and the copy in TCRdb shows in-frame clones only, minus some. Of about 300,000 clones in the sample, about 91% were seen once. Sample: peripheral blood. These receptors all come from a woman aged 25 to 45 who had recovered from COVID-19. Both conserved end residues are part of each CDR3. Each record gives: J gene, D gene, clone size, CDR3 length, V gene, CDR3 protein, CDR3 DNA. D genes are given only for firm matches. Clone size is given for some rows only: seen once, a few or many times, or a class if the clone is expanded.

TRBJ1-3	NA	NA	12	TRBV3-1/TRBV3-2	CASSYSGNTIYF	TGTGCCAGCAGCTACTCTGGAAACACCATATATTTT
TRBJ1-6	NA	NA	16	TRBV3-1/TRBV3-2	CASSRDPGSYNSPLHF	TGTGCCAGCAGCCGAGACCCGGGCTCCTATAATTCACCCCTCCACTTT
TRBJ1-2	NA	few	15	TRBV5-1	CASSLSPTGHYGYTF	TGCGCCAGCAGCCTCTCCCCAACAGGCCATTATGGCTACACCTTC
TRBJ1-2	NA	NA	15	TRBV5-1	CASSLAGGPERGYTF	TGCGCCAGCAGCTTGGCCGGGGGGCCAGAGCGCGGCTACACCTTC
TRBJ1-1	NA	NA	15	TRBV18	CASSPSAGLTTEAFF	TGTGCCAGCTCACCCTCGGCAGGGCTTACGACTGAAGCTTTCTTT
TRBJ2-5	NA	NA	15	TRBV7-9	CASSLGIQRAETQYF	TGTGCCAGCAGCTTAGGGATCCAAAGAGCGGAGACCCAGTACTTC
TRBJ1-3	NA	NA	17	TRBV5-1	CASSHHSQGYSGNTIYF	TGCGCCAGCAGCCATCATTCGCAGGGGTACTCTGGAAACACCATATATTTT
TRBJ1-2	NA	few	11	TRBV2	CASSVTVTYTF	TGTGCCAGCAGTGTAACAGTCACCTACACCTTC
TRBJ1-1	NA	NA	15	TRBV5-1	CASSLTARGDTEAFF	TGCGCCAGCAGCTTGACGGCCAGGGGCGACACTGAAGCTTTCTTT
TRBJ2-2	NA	once	13	TRBV30	CAWRGVNTGELFF	TGTGCCTGGAGGGGAGTGAACACCGGGGAGCTGTTTTTT
TRBJ2-2	TRBD2	once	18	TRBV9	CASSARGLATRNTGELFF	TGTGCCAGCAGCGCCCGCGGACTAGCGACTAGGAACACCGGGGAGCTGTTTTTT
TRBJ2-5	NA	NA	13	TRBV24-1	CATSPRGEETQYF	TGTGCCACCAGCCCCCGGGGAGAAGAGACCCAGTACTTC
TRBJ1-4	NA	NA	13	TRBV3-1/TRBV3-2	CASSQADSGGLFF	TGTGCCAGCAGCCAAGCCGATTCAGGAGGACTGTTTTTT
TRBJ2-7	TRBD1	NA	14	TRBV7-8	CASSTGTGSNEQYF	TGTGCCAGCAGTACCGGGACAGGGTCAAACGAGCAGTACTTC
TRBJ1-1	NA	NA	14	TRBV19	CASSNAGAGTEAFF	TGTGCCAGTAGTAACGCTGGGGCTGGCACTGAAGCTTTCTTT
TRBJ1-3	NA	few	14	TRBV28	CASSLEMLGNTIYF	TGTGCCAGCAGTTTGGAGATGCTTGGAAACACCATATATTTT
TRBJ2-7	TRBD1	NA	14	TRBV23-1	CASSHPGQGYEQYF	TGCGCCAGCAGTCACCCGGGACAGGGGTACGAGCAGTACTTC
TRBJ1-5	NA	few	16	TRBV4-1	CASSQVVQPSNQPQHF	TGCGCCAGCAGCCAAGTTGTACAGCCTAGCAATCAGCCCCAGCATTTT
TRBJ1-5	TRBD1	NA	14	TRBV19	CASSTGQGNQPQHF	TGTGCCAGTAGTACCGGACAGGGTAATCAGCCCCAGCATTTT
TRBJ2-7	TRBD1	NA	14	TRBV25-1	CASSWDRFSDEQYF	TGTGCCAGCAGCTGGGACAGGTTCTCCGACGAGCAGTACTTC
TRBJ2-7	NA	few	14	TRBV7-2	CASSLVVSSYEQYF	TGTGCCAGCAGCTTAGTCGTGAGCTCCTACGAGCAGTACTTC
TRBJ1-6	NA	NA	16	TRBV6-6	CASSYALSSYNSPLHF	TGTGCCAGCAGTTACGCTCTGAGCTCCTATAATTCACCCCTCCACTTT
TRBJ2-1	NA	once	12	TRBV4-2	CASSYLRNEQFF	TGTGCCAGCAGCTACCTGAGAAATGAGCAGTTCTTC
TRBJ2-5	NA	once	16	TRBV7-2	CASSLVYGRRGETQYF	TGTGCCAGCAGCTTAGTGTACGGCCGAAGGGGAGAGACCCAGTACTTC
TRBJ2-6	NA	NA	17	TRBV5-5	CASSFFLGGSGANVLTF	TGTGCCAGCAGCTTTTTCCTCGGTGGCTCTGGGGCCAACGTCCTGACTTTC
TRBJ1-5	TRBD1	NA	14	TRBV18	CASSTQGAGQPQHF	TGTGCCAGCTCAACCCAGGGGGCTGGTCAGCCCCAGCATTTT
TRBJ1-3	NA	once	14	TRBV6-6	CASSYDSLGNTIYF	TGTGCCAGCAGTTACGACAGCCTTGGAAACACCATATATTTT
TRBJ2-3	NA	NA	15	TRBV5-1	CASSSGQFSTDTQYF	TGCGCCAGCAGCAGCGGACAGTTTAGCACAGATACGCAGTATTTT
TRBJ2-1	NA	few	15	TRBV6-5	CASSPVHSSYNEQFF	TGTGCCAGCTCCCCGGTCCATAGCTCCTACAATGAGCAGTTCTTC
TRBJ2-3	NA	NA	14	TRBV19	CASRDGGLTDTQYF	TGTGCCAGTAGGGACGGGGGTTTGACAGATACGCAGTATTTT
TRBJ1-1	NA	NA	15	TRBV19	CASSGRTRGGTEAFF	TGTGCCAGTAGTGGCCGGACTCGAGGGGGCACTGAAGCTTTCTTT
TRBJ2-5	NA	NA	15	TRBV7-2	CASSPGHRIQETQYF	TGTGCCAGCAGCCCTGGACACAGAATCCAAGAGACCCAGTACTTC
TRBJ2-5	TRBD1	once	15	TRBV7-2	CASSSLGQRQETQYF	TGTGCCAGCAGCTCGCTGGGACAGCGGCAAGAGACCCAGTACTTC
TRBJ2-5	TRBD2	NA	15	TRBV28	CASNTVAGDQETQYF	TGTGCCAGCAATACCGTAGCGGGGGACCAAGAGACCCAGTACTTC
TRBJ2-7	NA	NA	14	TRBV4-2	CASSPDPGSYEQYF	TGTGCCAGCAGCCCGGACCCAGGGTCCTACGAGCAGTACTTC
TRBJ2-5	NA	NA	14	TRBV5-6	CASSLGGYLETQYF	TGTGCCAGCAGCTTGGGCGGGTACTTGGAGACCCAGTACTTC
TRBJ2-7	NA	NA	14	TRBV28	CASSFLGRVDEQYF	TGTGCCAGCAGTTTTCTTGGCAGGGTGGACGAGCAGTACTTC